The T cell receptor beta chain under discussion was sequenced for a study of cytomegalovirus exposure and HLA in healthy donors. Comments on this clone: What it recognizes is unknown.

There were likely unrecorded immune exposures, though donors were nominally healthy when sampled. In the PCR, 60 Vbeta and 13 Jbeta primers were used. Profiled with immunoSEQ multiplex PCR; TCRdb holds only in-frame clones, not every one. The top ten clones hold 1.9% of a sample with more than 150,000 clones, about four fifths of them seen once. Per germline, CDR1 SEHNR and CDR2 FQNEAQ (reference sequence). V lost 0 bases, J lost 3 bases, and 6 bases stayed unmatched. The CDR3 is 16 residues long. General study points: Later on, an analysis showed TCR association rates differing by HLA locus, with DRB1 the most and HLA-C the fewest. Indistinguishable V segments such as TRBV6-2 and TRBV6-3 were excluded. Some public TCRs appeared in many individuals, while most sequences were rare.

The V call is TRBV7-9, the J call TRBJ2-7, with TRBD1 identical over 9 bases. This clonotype was obtained from a woman aged 25 to 45 in good health and CMV-seronegative. Specimen: PBMCs. The CDR3 reads CASSLANRGRNYEQYF. The CDR3, as DNA: TGTGCCAGCAGCTTAGCGAACAGGGGGCGGAACTACGAGCAGTACTTC.